The clone carrying this T cell receptor beta chain has a count of ten or more. The antigen is unknown. The source of the sample is a study of T cells in Graves' hyperthyroidism and ophthalmopathy. General observations from the study: Separation of ophthalmopathy from stable hyperthyroidism was achieved by a 13 V-J model. Most expanded thyroid clonotypes above 0.001 recurred in blood.

Orbital computed tomography and thyroid ultrasound, together with serum TRAb and thyroxine and clinical symptoms, were used for diagnoses. Germline CDR1 reads SGHTA; CDR2 reads FQGNSA. The CDR3 has 13 amino acids. V was trimmed by 3 bases and J by 3 bases, leaving 9 bases between them. Using RNA transcripts as the source, TCR beta CDR3 regions were amplified. The primer set for the first-round RT-PCR of the TCR CDR3 was HTBI. TCRdb fed the multiplex PCR reads into MiXCR, producing one record per CDR3 protein. The sample carries about 300,000 distinct CDR3 sequences, about an eighth recorded once. The sample taken for sequencing was blood. This clonotype was obtained from a young woman with Graves' hyperthyroidism that later progressed to Graves' ophthalmopathy. This chain uses TRBV7-2 with TRBJ2-7; D unclear. CDR3 in DNA: TGTGCCAGCAGCTTTTACAGTCTCTACGAGCAGTACTTC. It specifies CASSFYSLYEQYF.